The 9 T cell receptor beta chains below were found in one sample sequenced in a study of blood T cell repertoires in COVID-19. The protocol was immunoSEQ multiplex PCR, while the TCRdb copy is restricted to in-frame clones and leaves out a portion. The sample lists some 250,000 clones; approximately 90% were seen once. The sequenced sample was PBMCs or T cells enriched from blood (not recorded which). Receptors originate from a man aged 40-55 years who had recovered from COVID-19.

This sequence joins TRBV4-2 and TRBJ1-3; D gene unclear. Germline V CDR1 and CDR2: LGHNA, YNFKEQ. V gave up 1 base and J gave up 0 bases, with 13 bases separating them. This CDR3 is built from 17 residues. This CDR3 reads CASSQGVGGYSGNTIYF. The CDR3 bases are TGTGCCAGCAGCCAAGGTGTTGGAGGATACTCTGGAAACACCATATATTTT.

This chain uses TRBV9 with TRBJ1-6; TRBD1 is a possible D gene (5 bases). The germline gives CDR1 SGDLS, CDR2 YYNGEE. V was clipped by 0 bases and J by 10 bases, with 11 bases between them. There are 14 residues in the CDR3. CDR3 nucleotides: TGTGCCAGCAGCGTAGAACAGGTGGAATCACCCCTCCACTTT. Its protein is CASSVEQVESPLHF.

The chain combines TRBV24-1 with TRBJ2-5; 7 bases line up with TRBD1. Unmatched junction bases numbered 14, after V lost 1 base and J lost 1 base. This CDR3 has 19 residues. Germline V lookup: CDR1 KGHDR, CDR2 SFDVKD. CDR3 bases: TGTGCCACCAGTGATTTTACGGTAACCGGGACAGCGCCCCAAGAGACCCAGTACTTC. Protein: CATSDFTVTGTAPQETQYF.

The V and J genes are TRBV10-1 and TRBJ2-3, with D uncertain. Germline V CDR1 and CDR2: WNHNN, SYGVQD (reference sequence). V gave up 5 bases and J gave up 2 bases, with 11 bases separating them. This CDR3 region has 14 residues. Here the CDR3 reads CASSLFQNTDTQYF. DNA for the CDR3: TGCGCCAGCAGTTTATTCCAGAACACAGATACGCAGTATTTT.

J is TRBJ2-3 and V is TRBV7-9; D might be TRBD1 (6 bases). V was pared by 5 bases and J by 3 bases, with 15 bases between. The CDR3 has 15 amino acids. CDR1 and CDR2 (germline): SEHNR, FQNEAQ (reference sequence). The CDR3 protein is CASSPETGKTDTQYF. The CDR3 nucleotides read TGTGCCAGCAGCCCGGAGACAGGAAAAACAGATACGCAGTATTTT.

The CDR3 is CSASQSSGGWNYGYTF. The CDR3 nucleotides read TGCAGTGCTAGTCAATCTTCAGGGGGCTGGAACTATGGCTACACCTTC. The chain uses TRBV20-1 and TRBJ1-2; TRBD1 aligns across 8 bases. J lost 2 bases, V lost 3 bases, and 11 bases had no gene match. The CDR3 totals 16 residues. Germline assignment: CDR1 DFQATT and CDR2 SNEGSKA (reference sequence).

The DNA for the CDR3 is TGTGCCACCAGTATAGCATTGAACTATGGCTACACCTTC. The encoded protein is CATSIALNYGYTF. The chain couples TRBV24-1 to TRBJ1-2; D uncertain. Germline CDR1 is KGHDR and CDR2 is SFDVKD. V lost 6 bases, J lost 2 bases, and 9 bases lay in between. The CDR3 length is 13 residues.

The CDR3 sequence is CASHRVYNEQFF. The CDR3 bases are TGTGCCAGCCATCGGGTCTACAATGAGCAGTTCTTC. V gene TRBV27 combines with J gene TRBJ2-1; D is unresolved. Germline CDR1 MNHEY, CDR2 SMNVEV (reference sequence). This CDR3 spans 12 amino acids. The ends were cut back, 8 bases at V and 3 bases at J, with 8 bases in the middle.

The genes are TRBV19 and TRBJ1-1; maybe TRBD1 (5 bases). The CDR3 spans 15 residues. The V and J ends lost 3 bases and 3 bases respectively, with 14 bases between them. From germline, CDR1 is LNHDA and CDR2 SQIVND (reference sequence). In DNA, the CDR3 is TGTGCCAGTAGTATCCCCGGGGGAAGGTACACTGAAGCTTTCTTT. Translation gives CASSIPGGRYTEAFF.